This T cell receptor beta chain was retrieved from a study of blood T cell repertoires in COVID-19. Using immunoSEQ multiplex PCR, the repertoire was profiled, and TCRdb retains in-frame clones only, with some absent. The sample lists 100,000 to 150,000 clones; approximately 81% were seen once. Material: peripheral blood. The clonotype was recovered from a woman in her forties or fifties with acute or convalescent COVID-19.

The CDR3 nucleotides are TGTGCCAGCTCACCGACCGGGACACAAGAGACCCAGTACTTC. It specifies CASSPTGTQETQYF. The rearrangement joins TRBV18 to TRBJ2-5; D is perhaps TRBD1 (6 bases). V was trimmed by 3 bases and J by 2 bases, leaving 10 bases between them. This CDR3 has 14 residues. Germline V CDR1 and CDR2: KGHSH, LQKENI.